This entry lists 16 T cell receptor beta chains sequenced from one sample in a study of radiation and T cells in renal cell carcinoma. Time point: baseline pretreatment blood. Specified treatment: 15 Gy SBRT to primary tumor, nephrectomy 4 weeks later. Generated by immunoSEQ multiplex PCR, the TCRdb table keeps only in-frame clones and is missing some. The data show roughly 100,000 clones, around nine tenths seen once. The sample here was blood, taken from a patient whose treatment included radiotherapy and nephrectomy. The receptors were sampled from a man aged 50-60 years with renal cell carcinoma.

This clone turned up a few times. J is TRBJ1-4 and V is TRBV19; 9 bases are shared with TRBD1. The CDR3 has 12 amino acids. Germline V gene lookup returns CDR1 LNHDA and CDR2 SQIVND (reference sequence). V lost 9 bases to trimming and J lost 6 bases; unmatched junction nucleotides: 2. The CDR3 is CASGTGYEKLFF. The CDR3 nucleotides are TGTGCCAGCGGGACAGGGTATGAAAAACTGTTTTTT.

This rearrangement joins TRBV6-5 to TRBJ1-5; D gene ambiguous. The germline gives CDR1 MNHEY, CDR2 SVGAGI. Trimming removed 7 bases at V and 0 bases at J, with 10 bases between. This CDR3 comprises 14 residues. The CDR3 nucleotides read TGTGCCAGCATGCAGGTCCTTAGCAATCAGCCCCAGCATTTT. Translation gives CASMQVLSNQPQHF.

The chain links TRBV18 to TRBJ2-3; tentatively, D is TRBD1 (6 bases). The V gene's germline CDR1 is KGHSH and CDR2 LQKENI. The germline V and J ends were trimmed by 4 bases and 2 bases, with 13 bases remaining between them. The CDR3 length is 15 residues. The CDR3 region has the DNA TGTGCCAGCTCACTACAGGGCTTCTACACAGATACGCAGTATTTT. Its protein is CASSLQGFYTDTQYF.

The rearrangement links TRBV7-9 to TRBJ1-2; a weak D match, TRBD1 (5 bases). Germline V gene lookup returns CDR1 SEHNR and CDR2 FQNEAQ (reference sequence). The CDR3 length is 12 residues. V was trimmed by 5 bases and J by 8 bases, leaving 12 bases between them. CDR3 DNA: TGTGCCAGCAGCGCCGACAGTTGGGGCTACACCTTC. It encodes CASSADSWGYTF. Filled out from reference TRBV7-9 and TRBJ1-2, the complete variable domain reads DTGVSQNPRHKITKRGQNVTFRCDPISEHNRLYWYRQTLGQGPEFLTYFQNEAQLEKSRLLSDRFSAERPKGSFSTLEIQRTEQGDSAMYLCASSADSWGYTFGSGTRLTVV.

The V gene is TRBV2, the J gene TRBJ2-4; D is perhaps TRBD1 (5 bases). From germline, CDR1 is SNHLY and CDR2 FYNNEI. This CDR3 is 13 amino acids long. V was shortened by 1 base and J by 6 bases, with 7 bases between the two germline ends. DNA for the CDR3: TGTGCCAGCAGTGAAGACAGGCTAAACATTCAGTACTTC. Residues: CASSEDRLNIQYF.

The chain joins TRBV25-1 to TRBJ1-2, with D perhaps TRBD1 (5 bases). Germline assignment: CDR1 MGHDK and CDR2 SYGVNS. Trimming took off 4 bases at V and 8 bases at J, with 11 bases between the two ends. The CDR3 has 12 residues. CDR3 loop: CASSVGALGYTF. The CDR3 bases are TGTGCCAGCAGTGTAGGGGCATTAGGCTACACCTTC.

This clone has only a few counts. V and J are TRBV7-3 and TRBJ2-7; no clear D gene. CDR3 length equals 13 residues. Germline V gives CDR1 SGHTA, CDR2 FQGTGA. V was cut by 4 bases and J by 6 bases, with 13 bases left in between. The CDR3 is CASSSDHGVEQYF. The CDR3 region has the DNA TGTGCCAGCAGCTCAGACCATGGTGTCGAGCAGTACTTC.

J is TRBJ1-6 and V is TRBV6-1, with no clear D. CDR1 is MNHNS and CDR2 is SASEGT in the germline V gene. V dropped 5 bases and J dropped 10 bases, with 18 bases sitting between them. The CDR3 covers 15 residues. The CDR3 sequence: CASSPQALPESPLHF. CDR3 DNA sequence: TGTGCCAGCAGTCCCCAAGCCCTACCCGAATCACCCCTCCACTTT.

The rearrangement joins TRBV10-3 to TRBJ1-1, with TRBD1 identical over 7 bases. V trimming: 10 bases; J trimming: 8 bases; junction bases outside the gene matches: 10. Germline V gives CDR1 ENHRY, CDR2 SYGVKD. The CDR3 is made up of 12 amino acids. The CDR3 region is CATSNDRVEAFF. The CDR3 nucleotides are TGTGCCACCTCGAACGACAGGGTGGAAGCTTTCTTT.

The CDR3 loop is CASSPADTIRRLDTQYF. CDR3 sequence (DNA): TGTGCCAGTAGCCCGGCGGATACTATCCGCCGGTTAGATACGCAGTATTTT. The chain joins TRBV19 to TRBJ2-3; D not certain. V lost 6 bases, J lost 5 bases, and 24 bases lay in between. The CDR3 sequence is 17 residues long. The germline V gene encodes CDR1 LNHDA and CDR2 SQIVND (reference sequence).

This clone was seen only once. The chain carries TRBV28 and TRBJ1-5; TRBD1 matches at 7 bases. The CDR3 loop spans 16 amino acids. V shed 2 bases and J 6 bases; nucleotides not matched to a gene: 10. Germline loops: CDR1 MDHEN, CDR2 SYDVKM. The DNA of the CDR3 is TGTGCCAGCAGTTTAGACCCCAGGGGGAACATTCAGCCCCAGCATTTT. This sequence encodes CASSLDPRGNIQPQHF.

This chain joins TRBV7-2 and TRBJ2-1, with 9 bases matching TRBD2. V trimming: 6 bases; J trimming: 5 bases; junction bases outside the gene matches: 5. CDR3 size: 14 residues. From germline, CDR1 is SGHTA and CDR2 FQGNSA. The CDR3 DNA sequence: TGTGCCAGCAGTATGGGACTAGCTCACAATGAGCAGTTCTTC. This gives the protein CASSMGLAHNEQFF.

The chain recombines TRBV5-1 with TRBJ1-1; 8 positions agree with TRBD1. Losses at the gene ends were 4 bases for V and 4 bases for J; bases not matched to a gene: 12. This CDR3 has 16 amino acids. The germline V gene encodes CDR1 SGHRS and CDR2 YFSETQ. CDR3 region: CASSRGRQGIFTEAFF. The CDR3 nucleotides read TGCGCCAGCAGCAGAGGGAGACAGGGGATATTCACTGAAGCTTTCTTT.

The chain carries TRBV13 and TRBJ1-4; no clear D. Germline V gives CDR1 PRHDT, CDR2 FYEKMQ (reference sequence). The CDR3 extends over 12 amino acids. Trimming took 5 bases from V and 4 from J, leaving 5 bases between them. CDR3 sequence: CASSLNNEKLFF. DNA for the CDR3: TGTGCCAGCAGCCTAAATAATGAAAAACTGTTTTTT.

The chain uses TRBV20-1 and TRBJ1-2; D is unresolved. The CDR3 is 10 residues long. Germline assignment: CDR1 DFQATT and CDR2 SNEGSKA (reference sequence). The V end was cut by 2 bases, the J end by 8 bases, with 6 bases between. The CDR3 loop is CSARREGYTF. As DNA, the CDR3 is TGCAGTGCTAGAAGGGAAGGCTACACCTTC.

V is TRBV2 and J is TRBJ1-1, with D tentatively TRBD1 (5 bases). The CDR3 runs 14 residues. Germline CDR1 reads SNHLY; CDR2 reads FYNNEI. V lost 3 bases to trimming and J lost 1 base, with 9 bases between them. CDR3 protein: CASSDGAGNTEAFF. CDR3 DNA sequence: TGTGCCAGCAGTGACGGGGCCGGGAACACTGAAGCTTTCTTT. Combining the CDR3 with reference TRBV2 and TRBJ1-1 gives the whole variable domain EPEVTQTPSHQVTQMGQEVILRCVPISNHLYFYWYRQILGQKVEFLVSFYNNEISEKSEIFDDQFSVERPDGSNFTLKIRSTKLEDSAMYFCASSDGAGNTEAFFGQGTRLTVV.